This T cell receptor (beta chain) was identified in a study of regulatory dendritic cells for organ transplantation. For the study at large: Regulatory dendritic cells were monocyte-derived, receiving vitamin D3 on days 0 and 4 and IL-10 on day 4.

The germline CDR1 and CDR2 sequences are SGDLS and YYNGEE. The CDR3 runs to 13 residues. V was pared by 0 bases and J by 11 bases, with 6 bases of the junction left unmatched. Only in-frame clones appear in the TCRdb table, and some are missing; sequencing was by immunoSEQ multiplex PCR. The table includes about 10,000 clones, just over 65% detected once. Note on this clone: The antigen remains unidentified.

Sorted T cells were CFSE-labeled and cultured four to five days with allogeneic regulatory or mature dendritic cells at 1:10. FACS sorted CD4+ or CD8+ T cells into CD45RA+ naive and CD45RO+ memory. The study's findings and limits: The most alloreactive TCR clonotypes were found in resting memory CD8+ cells. Naive T cells showed high diversity, memory cells less, memory CD8+ least.

V and J are TRBV9 and TRBJ1-1; 8 bases match TRBD1. The receptor was derived from a human donor in good health. The sample taken for sequencing was naive CD4+ T cells from blood cultured with dendritic cells. Noted subset: CD45RA+ naive T cells. CDR3 sequence reads: CASSVAGGRRAFF. CDR3 in DNA: TGTGCCAGCAGCGTAGCAGGGGGCCGGCGGGCTTTCTTT. Based on the CDR3 plus reference TRBV9 and TRBJ1-1, the full variable domain is DSGVTQTPKHLITATGQRVTLRCSPRSGDLSVYWYQQSLDQGLQFLIQYYNGEERAKGNILERFSAQQFPDLHSELNLSSLELGDSALYFCASSVAGGRRAFFGQGTRLTVV.